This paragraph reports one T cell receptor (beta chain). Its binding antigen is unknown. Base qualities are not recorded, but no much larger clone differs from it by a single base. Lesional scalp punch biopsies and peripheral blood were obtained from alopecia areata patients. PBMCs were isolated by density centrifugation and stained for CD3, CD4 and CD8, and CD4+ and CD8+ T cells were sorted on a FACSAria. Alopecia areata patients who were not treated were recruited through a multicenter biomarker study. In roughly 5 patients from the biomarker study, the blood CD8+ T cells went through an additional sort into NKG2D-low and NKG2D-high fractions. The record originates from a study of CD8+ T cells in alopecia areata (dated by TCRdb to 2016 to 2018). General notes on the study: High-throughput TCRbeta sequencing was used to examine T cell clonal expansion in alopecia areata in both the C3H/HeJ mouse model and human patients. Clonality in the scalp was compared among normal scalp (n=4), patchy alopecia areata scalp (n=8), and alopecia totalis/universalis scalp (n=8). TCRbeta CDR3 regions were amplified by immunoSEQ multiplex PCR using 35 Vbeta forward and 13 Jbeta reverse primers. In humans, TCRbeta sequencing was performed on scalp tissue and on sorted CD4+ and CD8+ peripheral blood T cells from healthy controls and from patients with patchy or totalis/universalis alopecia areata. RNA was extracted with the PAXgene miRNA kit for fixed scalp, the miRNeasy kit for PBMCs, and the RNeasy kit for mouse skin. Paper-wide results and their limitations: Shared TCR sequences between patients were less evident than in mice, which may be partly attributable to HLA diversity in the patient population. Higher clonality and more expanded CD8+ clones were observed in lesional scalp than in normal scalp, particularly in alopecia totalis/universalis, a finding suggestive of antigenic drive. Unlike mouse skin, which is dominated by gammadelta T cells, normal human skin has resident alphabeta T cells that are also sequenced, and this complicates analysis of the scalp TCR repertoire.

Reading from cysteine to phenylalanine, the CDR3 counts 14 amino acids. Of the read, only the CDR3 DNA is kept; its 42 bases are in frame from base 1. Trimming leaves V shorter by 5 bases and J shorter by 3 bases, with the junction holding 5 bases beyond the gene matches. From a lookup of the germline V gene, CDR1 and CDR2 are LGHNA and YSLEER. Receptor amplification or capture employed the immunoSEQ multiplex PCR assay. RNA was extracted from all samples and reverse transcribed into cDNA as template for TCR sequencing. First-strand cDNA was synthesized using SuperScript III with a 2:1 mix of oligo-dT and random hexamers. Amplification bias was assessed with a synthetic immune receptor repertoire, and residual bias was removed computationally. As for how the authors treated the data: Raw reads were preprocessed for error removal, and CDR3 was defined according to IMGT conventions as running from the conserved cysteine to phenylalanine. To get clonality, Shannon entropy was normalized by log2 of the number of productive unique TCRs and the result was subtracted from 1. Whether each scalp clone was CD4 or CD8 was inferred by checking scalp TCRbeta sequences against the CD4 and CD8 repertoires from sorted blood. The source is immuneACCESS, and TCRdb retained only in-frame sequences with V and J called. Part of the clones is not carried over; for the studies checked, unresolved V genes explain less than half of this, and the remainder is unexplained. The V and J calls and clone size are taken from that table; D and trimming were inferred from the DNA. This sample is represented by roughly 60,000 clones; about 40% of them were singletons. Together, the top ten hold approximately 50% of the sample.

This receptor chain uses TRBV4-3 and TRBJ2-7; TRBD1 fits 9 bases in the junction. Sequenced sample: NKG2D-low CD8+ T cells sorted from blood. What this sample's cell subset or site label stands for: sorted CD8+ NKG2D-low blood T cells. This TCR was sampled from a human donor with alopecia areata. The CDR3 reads CASSIGTGSYEQYF. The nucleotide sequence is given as TGCGCCAGCAGCATCGGGACAGGGAGCTACGAGCAGTACTTC.